The 22 T cell receptor beta chains listed next were all sequenced from one sample in a study of cytotoxic CD8 clonotypes in ibrutinib-treated CLL. Sequencing used immunoSEQ multiplex PCR; TCRdb keeps in-frame clones, though not all of them. The data contain 130,000 to 150,000 clones, 79% of them singletons. Sequencing used PBMCs, obtained after 12 months of ibrutinib treatment. Source of these receptors: a human donor with chronic lymphocytic leukemia.

The chain is built from TRBV6-5 and TRBJ2-3; TRBD2 matches 10 bases. With V trimmed by 4 bases and J by 5 bases, 6 bases remained unmatched. The CDR3 has 15 amino acids. Germline CDR1 is MNHEY and CDR2 is SVGAGI. CDR3 in amino acids: CASSSASGGRDTQYF. The CDR3 coding sequence is TGTGCCAGCAGTTCGGCTAGCGGGGGAAGAGATACGCAGTATTTT.

The rearrangement uses TRBV15 and TRBJ2-7; D is perhaps TRBD2 (5 bases). V dropped 5 bases and J dropped 3 bases, with 11 bases sitting between them. The CDR3 contains 13 residues. The germline V gene encodes CDR1 LNHNV and CDR2 YYDKDF (reference sequence). In nucleotides, the CDR3 is TGTGCCACCAGCGTAGGAGGTAACTACGAGCAGTACTTC. Its translation is CATSVGGNYEQYF.

The chain uses TRBV25-1 and TRBJ2-7; TRBD2 matches 16 bases. The CDR3 is 15 residues long. Unmatched junction bases numbered 3, after V lost 3 bases and J lost 7 bases. Germline loops: CDR1 MGHDK, CDR2 SYGVNS. The CDR3 here is CASSERGLAGGEQYF. The DNA of the CDR3 is TGTGCCAGCAGTGAGAGGGGACTAGCGGGAGGGGAGCAGTACTTC.

The chain joins TRBV5-5 to TRBJ2-7, with D possibly TRBD2 on 6 matching bases. V lost 3 bases and J lost 4, with 11 bases in between. This CDR3 spans 13 amino acids. CDR1 and CDR2 (germline): SGHKS, YYEKEE (reference sequence). Here the CDR3 reads CASSWRDGYEQYF. Written as DNA, the CDR3 is TGTGCCAGCAGCTGGCGGGACGGGTACGAGCAGTACTTC.

The gene calls are TRBV5-6 and TRBJ1-1, with D maybe TRBD1 (6 bases). Trimming removed 4 bases from V and 0 bases from J, with 13 bases in between. This CDR3 has 15 residues. CDR1 is SGHDT and CDR2 is YYEEEE in the germline V gene. Here the CDR3 DNA reads TGTGCCAGCAGCCCGGGACACCCATTGAACACTGAAGCTTTCTTT. Its translation is CASSPGHPLNTEAFF.

The chain employs TRBV5-4 and TRBJ2-5; D remains ambiguous. Germline assignment: CDR1 SGHNT and CDR2 YYREEE (reference sequence). V lost 1 base and J 1 base, leaving 5 bases between the germline ends. There are 13 residues in the CDR3. The CDR3 sequence: CASSLTSQETQYF. DNA for the CDR3: TGTGCCAGCAGCTTGACTTCCCAAGAGACCCAGTACTTC.

Points on this clone: Compared with germline, one end of the junction differs, possibly owing to a read error. The chain employs TRBV9 and TRBJ2-1, with 11 bases that match TRBD2. The CDR3 is 16 residues long. Germline CDR1 and CDR2: SGDLS and YYNGEE. CDR3 protein: CASSGVSGRAFPLLVF. The CDR3 DNA is TGTGCCAGCAGTGGGGTTAGCGGGAGGGCCTTTCCCCTCTTGGTCTTC.

The rearrangement links TRBV6-6 to TRBJ1-1, with D unresolved. Trimming shortened V by 0 bases and J by 6 bases, and 8 bases separated the two germline ends. Germline CDR1 MNHNY, CDR2 SVGAGI (reference sequence). This CDR3 comprises 13 residues. This CDR3 is CASSYSRDSEAFF. In DNA form, the CDR3 reads TGTGCCAGCAGTTACTCAAGGGATTCTGAAGCTTTCTTT.

This rearrangement joins TRBV7-2 to TRBJ1-4; no firm D call. CDR3 length equals 14 residues. The germline V gene has CDR1 SGHTA and CDR2 FQGNSA. Trimming removed 1 base from V and 7 bases from J, with 10 bases in between. The CDR3 bases are TGTGCCAGCAGCTTAGATACGAGGTCTGAAAAACTGTTTTTT. Translation gives CASSLDTRSEKLFF.

The rearrangement joins TRBV11-2 to TRBJ2-1; tentatively, D is TRBD2 (5 bases). Germline values: CDR1 SGHAT, CDR2 FQNNGV. V shed 3 bases and J shed 0 bases, with 9 bases lying between them. The CDR3 runs 15 residues. The CDR3 DNA reads as TGTGCCAGCAGCTTCGGGGTAAGCTCCTACAATGAGCAGTTCTTC. It yields the protein CASSFGVSSYNEQFF.

The chain is built from TRBV11-2 and TRBJ2-7; no reliable D call. The V and J ends lost 7 bases and 1 base respectively, with 8 bases between them. The CDR3 has 12 amino acids. Germline V gene lookup returns CDR1 SGHAT and CDR2 FQNNGV. The CDR3 DNA sequence: TGTGCCAGCACGGACCGATCCTACGAGCAGTACTTC. Translating gives CASTDRSYEQYF.

The V call is TRBV4-2, the J call TRBJ2-7, with D possibly matching TRBD1 (6 bases). The CDR3 is 16 amino acids. V gave up 4 bases and J gave up 5 bases, with 21 bases separating them. Germline values: CDR1 LGHNA, CDR2 YNFKEQ. CDR3 region: CASSPSGTGLTHEQYF. For the CDR3, the DNA is TGTGCCAGCAGCCCCTCGGGAACAGGGTTGACCCACGAGCAGTACTTC.

The chain couples TRBV7-2 to TRBJ1-1; 7 nucleotides align to TRBD1. CDR1 and CDR2 from the germline V gene are SGHTA and FQGNSA. The CDR3 runs to 16 residues. V trimming: 5 bases; J trimming: 4 bases; junction bases outside the gene matches: 13. CDR3: CASSATGSGFGTEAFF. The CDR3 DNA reads TGTGCCAGCAGCGCGACAGGGTCGGGATTTGGCACTGAAGCTTTCTTT.

This rearrangement joins TRBV4-1 to TRBJ2-7, with 8 bases matching TRBD2. Germline V CDR1 and CDR2: MGHRA, YSYEKL. Trimming cost V 3 bases and J 2 bases; bases outside gene matches: 9. The CDR3 has 16 amino acids. In DNA, the CDR3 is TGCGCCAGCAGCCATATGAGCGGGAGTGCCCCCTACGAGCAGTACTTC. Protein sequence: CASSHMSGSAPYEQYF.

The rearrangement uses TRBV7-8 and TRBJ1-5; 8 bases line up with TRBD1. CDR1 is SGHVS and CDR2 is FQNEAQ in the germline V gene. J gave up 0 bases and V 5 bases, and 9 bases lay outside the gene matches. CDR3 length equals 17 residues. Here the CDR3 reads CASSRLTGVDSNQPQHF. The CDR3 nucleotides are TGTGCCAGCAGCCGACTGACAGGGGTGGATAGCAATCAGCCCCAGCATTTT.

This chain connects TRBV7-2 to TRBJ2-3; D may be TRBD1 (5 bases). Deletions cut 1 base from V and 6 bases from J, with 11 bases between. Germline V gene lookup returns CDR1 SGHTA and CDR2 FQGNSA. The CDR3 has 14 residues. This CDR3 is CASSLDGADDTQYF. CDR3 nucleotides: TGTGCCAGCAGCTTAGATGGGGCGGACGATACGCAGTATTTT.

This chain connects TRBV4-2 to TRBJ2-3; TRBD1 might be the D (6 bases). This CDR3 contains 16 residues. The ends were cut back, 0 bases at V and 6 bases at J, with 16 bases in the middle. CDR1 LGHNA and CDR2 YNFKEQ come from the germline V gene. CDR3 in DNA: TGTGCCAGCAGCCAAGATCGGGGCAGGGGCGCGGATACGCAGTATTTT. It codes for CASSQDRGRGADTQYF.

This clone was recorded only once. This chain uses TRBV7-2 with TRBJ2-4; no definite D call. The ends were cut back, 1 base at V and 6 bases at J, with 1 base in the middle. The germline V gene encodes CDR1 SGHTA and CDR2 FQGNSA. The length of the CDR3 is 11 residues. The CDR3 here is CASSLGNIQYF. CDR3 sequence (DNA): TGTGCCAGCAGCTTAGGAAACATTCAGTACTTC.

The chain links TRBV4-3 to TRBJ2-5; D is tentatively TRBD1 or TRBD2 (5 bases each). This CDR3 is built from 15 residues. V lost 4 bases and J lost 3, with 15 bases in between. The germline CDR1 and CDR2 sequences are LGHNA and YSLEER. The CDR3 nucleotides read TGCGCCAGCAGCCCGACATCCGGGACCGAAGAGACCCAGTACTTC. Translating it yields CASSPTSGTEETQYF.

CDR3: CASSVVTSGFTYEQFF. In DNA form, the CDR3 reads TGTGCCAGCAGTGTCGTGACTAGCGGGTTTACATATGAGCAGTTCTTC. The chain employs TRBV7-2 and TRBJ2-1, with 10 bases fitting TRBD2. The CDR3 has 16 residues. Germline CDR1 and CDR2: SGHTA and FQGNSA. J was trimmed by 8 bases and V by 6 bases; bases with no gene match: 13.

This sequence joins TRBV5-4 and TRBJ2-3; 9 bases line up with TRBD2. There are 16 residues in the CDR3. Per the germline V gene, CDR1 is SGHNT and CDR2 is YYREEE (reference sequence). J gave up 1 base and V 2 bases, and 5 bases lay outside the gene matches. The CDR3 loop reads CASSFKSGGRTDTQYF. Here the CDR3 DNA reads TGTGCCAGCAGCTTTAAGAGCGGGGGGCGCACAGATACGCAGTATTTT.

The chain links TRBV29-1 to TRBJ2-4; 8 bases map to TRBD2. The J segment lost 1 base and the V segment lost 5 bases, leaving 4 bases of the junction unmatched. This CDR3 contains 14 residues. Germline V gene data show CDR1 as SQVTM and CDR2 as ANQGSEA. The DNA of the CDR3 is TGCAGCGTTTCCGGGAGGGAGGCCAAAAACATTCAGTACTTC. Translation gives CSVSGREAKNIQYF.